A single sample gave rise to the 21 T cell receptor beta chains below, sequenced in a study of T cell responses to AZD1222 COVID-19 vaccine. Sequenced by immunoSEQ multiplex PCR; TCRdb stores in-frame clones only, minus some. This table has approximately 65,000 clones, around nine tenths appearing once. The material sequenced was peripheral blood, taken on day 0 of AZD1222 vaccination. Receptor source: an adult in good health.

The chain links TRBV28 to TRBJ1-5; no firm D call. Germline V gene data show CDR1 as MDHEN and CDR2 as SYDVKM. V dropped 6 bases and J dropped 6 bases, with 12 bases sitting between them. CDR3 length: 13 residues. Written as DNA, the CDR3 is TGTGCCAGCAGCCGCCGGGAGGTTCAGCCCCAGCATTTT. Residues: CASSRREVQPQHF.

The chain uses TRBV30 and TRBJ1-2; TRBD1 aligns across 11 bases. Unmatched junction bases numbered 2, after V lost 1 base and J lost 7 bases. This CDR3 is 13 amino acids long. Germline V gene sequence: CDR1 GTSNPN, CDR2 SVGIG (reference sequence). The CDR3 is CAWSAGTGGGYTF. CDR3 sequence (DNA): TGTGCCTGGAGTGCCGGGACAGGGGGTGGCTACACCTTC. Complete variable domain (other parts from reference TRBV30 and TRBJ1-2): SQTIHQWPATLVQPVGSPLSLECTVEGTSNPNLYWYRQAAGRGLQLLFYSVGIGQISSEVPQNLSASRPQDRQFILSSKKLLLSDSGFYLCAWSAGTGGGYTFGSGTRLTVV.

The chain is built from TRBV5-4 and TRBJ2-1; 9 bases line up with TRBD2. The CDR3 extends over 17 amino acids. CDR1 SGHNT and CDR2 YYREEE come from the germline V gene (reference sequence). V shed 0 bases, J shed 6 bases, and the junction held 10 bases outside the gene matches. CDR3 bases: TGTGCCAGCAGCTTGGGGTTAGCGGGAGACTACGTCAATGAGCAGTTCTTC. It encodes CASSLGLAGDYVNEQFF.

V is TRBV19 and J is TRBJ2-2; D ambiguous. CDR1 LNHDA and CDR2 SQIVND come from the germline V gene (reference sequence). Trimming removed 2 bases from V and 6 bases from J, with 10 bases in between. The CDR3 runs to 14 residues. CDR3 in DNA: TGTGCCAGTAGTATAAGCAAGGCCGCCGGGGAGCTGTTTTTT. This sequence encodes CASSISKAAGELFF. Combining the CDR3 with reference TRBV19 and TRBJ2-2 gives the whole variable domain DGGITQSPKYLFRKEGQNVTLSCEQNLNHDAMYWYRQDPGQGLRLIYYSQIVNDFQKGDIAEGYSVSREKKESFPLTVTSAQKNPTAFYLCASSISKAAGELFFGEGSRLTVL.

This chain links TRBV11-2 with TRBJ1-2, with 11 bases matching TRBD1. The germline gives CDR1 SGHAT, CDR2 FQNNGV. V shed 4 bases, J shed 7 bases, and the junction held 5 bases outside the gene matches. The CDR3 length is 14 residues. This CDR3 is CASSSGQGDSGYTF. The CDR3 nucleotides read TGTGCCAGCAGCTCGGGACAGGGGGACAGTGGCTACACCTTC.

The rearrangement links TRBV6-2 or TRBV6-3 to TRBJ2-3, with D possibly TRBD2 on 5 matching bases. This CDR3 region has 16 residues. V was cut by 0 bases and J by 1 base, with 11 bases left in between. Germline CDR1 reads MNHEY; CDR2 reads SVGEGT. The CDR3 DNA reads TGTGCCAGCAGTTACTCAGCGGAGGAGGGCACAGATACGCAGTATTTT. It translates to CASSYSAEEGTDTQYF.

This chain links TRBV18 with TRBJ1-4; 9 nucleotides match TRBD1. The germline CDR1 and CDR2 sequences are KGHSH and LQKENI. This CDR3 region has 15 residues. J was trimmed by 5 bases and V by 3 bases; bases with no gene match: 4. Here the CDR3 DNA reads TGTGCCAGCTCACCTACAGGGGGCACCAATGAAAAACTGTTTTTT. Translating it yields CASSPTGGTNEKLFF. The full variable domain, in which reference TRBV18 and TRBJ1-4 provide the parts outside the CDR3, is NAGVMQNPRHLVRRRGQEARLRCSPMKGHSHVYWYRQLPEEGLKFMVYLQKENIIDESGMPKERFSAEFPKEGPSILRIQQVVRGDSAAYFCASSPTGGTNEKLFFGSGTQLSVL.

The sample holds a few counts of this clone. Here the CDR3 reads CASSLSGGGFTDTQYF. The CDR3 DNA is TGTGCCAGCAGCCTGAGCGGGGGGGGATTCACAGATACGCAGTATTTT. The V gene is TRBV11-3, the J gene TRBJ2-3; TRBD2 matches at 10 bases. The CDR3 runs to 16 residues. J was trimmed by 2 bases and V by 5 bases; bases with no gene match: 7. Germline loops: CDR1 SGHNT, CDR2 YENEEA. Complete variable domain (other parts from reference TRBV11-3 and TRBJ2-3): EAGVVQSPRYKIIEKKQPVAFWCNPISGHNTLYWYLQNLGQGPELLIRYENEEAVDDSQLPKDRFSAERLKGVDSTLKIQPAELGDSAVYLCASSLSGGGFTDTQYFGPGTRLTVL.

The chain has TRBV19 and TRBJ1-2, with 8 bases matching TRBD1. After removal of 10 bases from V and 3 bases from J, the junction contained 7 bases not matched to a gene. Germline V gives CDR1 LNHDA, CDR2 SQIVND (reference sequence). The CDR3 loop spans 13 amino acids. The CDR3, as DNA: TGTGCCACTACACCGACAGGGGACTATGGCTACACCTTC. Translated, it gives CATTPTGDYGYTF.

The chain joins TRBV10-1 to TRBJ2-7; the match to TRBD2 covers 8 bases. The CDR3 has 15 amino acids. The germline V gene encodes CDR1 WNHNN and CDR2 SYGVQD (reference sequence). Trimming removed 3 bases from V and 5 bases from J; junction bases left unmatched: 9. CDR3 coding DNA: TGCGCCAGCAGTGACGGTTATCTAGCGGGCGACGAGCAGTACTTC. Protein sequence: CASSDGYLAGDEQYF.

This rearrangement joins TRBV5-1 to TRBJ1-5; D is unclear. Germline loops: CDR1 SGHRS, CDR2 YFSETQ. V was clipped by 4 bases and J by 0 bases, with 11 bases between them. The CDR3 consists of 15 residues. This CDR3 is CASSPDPYSNQPQHF. CDR3 nucleotide sequence: TGCGCCAGCAGCCCCGACCCTTATAGCAATCAGCCCCAGCATTTT.

Only one count was recorded for this clone. Other DNA sequences in this sample translate to the same CDR3. This chain connects TRBV18 to TRBJ2-7; D may be TRBD2 (5 bases). The CDR3 has 13 residues. V lost 6 bases to trimming and J lost 0 bases, with 9 bases between them. Per germline, CDR1 KGHSH and CDR2 LQKENI. The CDR3 DNA is TGTGCCAGCTCCCCGGGGAGCTCCTACGAGCAGTACTTC. It encodes CASSPGSSYEQYF. The complete variable domain, with remaining parts taken from reference TRBV18 and TRBJ2-7, reads NAGVMQNPRHLVRRRGQEARLRCSPMKGHSHVYWYRQLPEEGLKFMVYLQKENIIDESGMPKERFSAEFPKEGPSILRIQQVVRGDSAAYFCASSPGSSYEQYFGPGTRLTVT.

The chain is built from TRBV5-4 and TRBJ2-3, with TRBD2 matching 7 bases. Losses at the gene ends were 0 bases for V and 5 bases for J; bases not matched to a gene: 6. The germline V gene has CDR1 SGHNT and CDR2 YYREEE (reference sequence). CDR3 length: 15 residues. The CDR3 region is CASSLDAGAVDTQYF. As DNA, the CDR3 is TGTGCCAGCAGCTTGGACGCGGGAGCAGTAGATACGCAGTATTTT.

The chain couples TRBV6-5 to TRBJ1-1, with D unresolved. CDR3 size: 13 residues. Germline V gene data show CDR1 as MNHEY and CDR2 as SVGAGI. Trimming removed 7 bases from V and 1 base from J, with 10 bases in between. CDR3 sequence: CASKALGNTEAFF. For the CDR3, the DNA is TGTGCCAGCAAAGCCCTAGGGAACACTGAAGCTTTCTTT.

The V and J genes are TRBV25-1 and TRBJ1-5, with D possibly matching TRBD1 (6 bases). Trimming removed 4 bases at V and 3 bases at J, with 13 bases between. The CDR3 covers 15 residues. The germline CDR1 and CDR2 sequences are MGHDK and SYGVNS. CDR3 nucleotides: TGTGCCAGCAGTGGGGGGGGCCCAATCAATCAGCCCCAGCATTTT. It encodes CASSGGGPINQPQHF.

The chain employs TRBV28 and TRBJ2-7; 9 bases map to TRBD1. Germline V lookup: CDR1 MDHEN, CDR2 SYDVKM. J was trimmed by 6 bases and V by 9 bases; bases with no gene match: 12. The CDR3 is 14 residues long. The chain's CDR3 is CASVTGGADGEQYF. The CDR3 DNA sequence: TGTGCCAGTGTAACAGGGGGCGCCGATGGCGAGCAGTACTTC.

This sequence joins TRBV2 and TRBJ1-1, with D hard to call. The ends were cut back, 2 bases at V and 2 bases at J, with 6 bases in the middle. Germline CDR1 and CDR2: SNHLY and FYNNEI. This CDR3 has 13 amino acids. CDR3 DNA sequence: TGTGCCAGCAGTGAATTCCCAAACACTGAAGCTTTCTTT. Its translation: CASSEFPNTEAFF. The whole variable domain, remainder taken from reference TRBV2 and TRBJ1-1, is EPEVTQTPSHQVTQMGQEVILRCVPISNHLYFYWYRQILGQKVEFLVSFYNNEISEKSEIFDDQFSVERPDGSNFTLKIRSTKLEDSAMYFCASSEFPNTEAFFGQGTRLTVV.

As regards this clone: One junction end does not reproduce the germline sequence, and a read error may be involved. This chain connects TRBV28 to TRBJ1-5, with D unresolved. CDR1 and CDR2 from the germline V gene are MDHEN and SYDVKM. The CDR3 spans 13 residues. The CDR3: CASSLYSNQPQHF. In DNA, the CDR3 is TGTGCCAGCAGCTTATATAGCAATCAGCCCCAGCATTTT.

This chain links TRBV28 with TRBJ1-1; D not certain. This CDR3 contains 12 residues. CDR1 and CDR2 from the germline V gene are MDHEN and SYDVKM. The V gene lost 4 bases and the J gene lost 3 bases, with 6 bases spanning the gap. The CDR3 loop reads CASSSGYTEAFF. The CDR3 DNA follows: TGTGCCAGCAGTTCCGGGTACACTGAAGCTTTCTTT.

This chain connects TRBV9 to TRBJ2-7, with 9 bases that match TRBD2. The V gene end was trimmed by 3 bases and the J gene end by 2 bases; junction bases not matched to a gene: 3. Germline V lookup: CDR1 SGDLS, CDR2 YYNGEE. CDR3 length: 14 amino acids. This CDR3 is CASSASGNTYEQYF. The CDR3 DNA reads as TGTGCCAGCAGCGCTAGCGGGAATACCTACGAGCAGTACTTC.

This rearrangement joins TRBV7-8 to TRBJ2-1; D is perhaps TRBD1 (5 bases). Germline V gene sequence: CDR1 SGHVS, CDR2 FQNEAQ. This CDR3 region has 15 residues. Trimming removed 2 bases from V and 4 bases from J, with 12 bases in between. This CDR3 reads CASSLRQGSYNEQFF. CDR3 bases: TGTGCCAGCAGCTTAAGGCAGGGCAGTTACAATGAGCAGTTCTTC.